This TCR beta chain was found in a study of OX40 agonist ivuxolimab in advanced cancers. The table came from immunoSEQ multiplex PCR; TCRdb's copy has only in-frame clones and leaves some out. The repertoire has 80,000 to 100,000 clones, around nine tenths of them found once; the top ten carry around 0.85%. The CDR3 is made up of 16 amino acids. The TCR originated in an adult with an advanced solid tumor such as melanoma, head and neck, liver or kidney cancer. The material sequenced was CD4+ or CD8+ T cells sorted from blood, taken in a trial of the OX40 agonist ivuxolimab. The gene calls are TRBV21-1 and TRBJ2-5. TRBV21-1 is noted as a pseudogene. CDR3 in amino acids: CASSKADPHSRETQYF. CDR3 nucleotide sequence: TGTGCCAGCAGCAAAGCGGACCCCCATAGCCGGGAGACCCAGTACTTC.